The T cell receptor (beta chain) described here comes from a study of blood T cells in healthy people across ages. The overall study: Per every two T cells, about one barcoded beta molecule was captured by template switching. General study findings and limits: Those diversity estimates obtained from one million T cells were thought to be underestimates.

A word on this clonotype: What it recognizes is unknown.

Combining a sample-barcoded 5' primer with a J-beta primer mix, a second PCR ran for 7 to 11 cycles. Paired-end reads containing CDR3 totaled no fewer than 2.5 million for each sample. From the 5' RACE reads, TCRdb called clonotypes with MiXCR, one entry per CDR3 protein. The data show about 680,000 distinct CDR3 sequences, with roughly 49% seen just once and around a third held by the top ten. V was cut by 4 bases and J by 2 bases, with 14 bases left in between. CDR3 length equals 15 residues. This chain uses TRBV12-3 or TRBV12-4 with TRBJ1-2; D may be TRBD1 (5 bases). Sequenced sample: blood. The sequence came from a woman aged 55-70 years in good health. The CDR3 region has the DNA TGTGCCAGCAGTTCTCCCCAGGGCTGGAACTATGGCTACACCTTC. The encoded protein is CASSSPQGWNYGYTF.